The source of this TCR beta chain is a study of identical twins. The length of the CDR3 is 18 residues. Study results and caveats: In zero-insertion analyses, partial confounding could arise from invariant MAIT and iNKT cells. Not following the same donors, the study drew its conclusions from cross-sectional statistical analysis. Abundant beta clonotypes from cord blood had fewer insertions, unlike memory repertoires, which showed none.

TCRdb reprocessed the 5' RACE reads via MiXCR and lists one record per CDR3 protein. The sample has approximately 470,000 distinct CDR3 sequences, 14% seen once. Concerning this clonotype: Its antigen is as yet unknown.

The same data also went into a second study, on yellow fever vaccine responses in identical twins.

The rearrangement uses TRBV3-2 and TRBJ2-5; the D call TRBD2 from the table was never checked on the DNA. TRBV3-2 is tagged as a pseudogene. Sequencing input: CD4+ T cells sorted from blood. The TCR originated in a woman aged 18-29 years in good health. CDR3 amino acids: CARCLGTRAQPYQETQYF. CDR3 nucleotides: TGTGCCCGCTGTTTAGGGACTAGAGCCCAACCGTACCAAGAGACCCAGTACTTC.